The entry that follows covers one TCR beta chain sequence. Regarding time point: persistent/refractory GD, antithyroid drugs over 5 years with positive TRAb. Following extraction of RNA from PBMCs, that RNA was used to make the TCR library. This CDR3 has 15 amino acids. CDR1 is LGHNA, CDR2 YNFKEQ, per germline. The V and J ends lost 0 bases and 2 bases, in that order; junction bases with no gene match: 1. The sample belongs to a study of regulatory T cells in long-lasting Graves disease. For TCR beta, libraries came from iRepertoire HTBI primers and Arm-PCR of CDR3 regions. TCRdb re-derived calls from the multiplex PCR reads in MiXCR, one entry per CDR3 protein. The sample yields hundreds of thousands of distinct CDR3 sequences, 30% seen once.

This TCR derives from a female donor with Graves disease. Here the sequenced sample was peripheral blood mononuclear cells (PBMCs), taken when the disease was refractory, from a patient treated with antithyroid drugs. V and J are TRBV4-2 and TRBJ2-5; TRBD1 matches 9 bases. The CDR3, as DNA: TGTGCCAGCAGCCAAGAACAGGGGGCACAAGAGACCCAGTACTTC. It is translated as CASSQEQGAQETQYF.